Shown below are 22 T cell receptor beta chains from a single sample sequenced in a study of cytomegalovirus exposure and HLA in healthy donors (dated by TCRdb to 2015 to 2018). Libraries were prepared through the immunoSEQ multiplex PCR assay. A mixture of 60 forward primers for TCR Vbeta segments and 13 reverse primers for TCR Jbeta segments was used in the multiplex PCR. This immuneACCESS table, as held by TCRdb, lists in-frame sequences with V and J called but not all clones. Of the missing ones, under half trace to an unresolved V gene in checked studies; the others have no known cause. Here the sample has approximately 130,000 clones; 70% to 75% occur a single time. Roughly 3.1% of the sample is held by the ten biggest clonotypes. The sequenced sample consisted of PBMCs. The receptors derive from a man between 25 and 39 years old in good health and CMV-seronegative.

This rearrangement joins TRBV6-5 to TRBJ2-1; 9 bases map to TRBD1. The CDR3 is 14 amino acids. Germline CDR1 reads MNHEY; CDR2 reads SVGAGI. The V and J ends lost 6 bases and 7 bases, in that order; junction bases with no gene match: 7. The CDR3: CASSSGQGLNEQFF. DNA for the CDR3: TGTGCCAGCAGCTCAGGACAGGGGTTGAATGAGCAGTTCTTC.

V and J are TRBV18 and TRBJ2-3; TRBD1 might be the D (5 bases). The V and J ends lost 2 bases and 2 bases respectively, with 17 bases between them. In germline, CDR1 is KGHSH, CDR2 LQKENI. The CDR3 has 17 amino acids. CDR3 coding DNA: TGTGCCAGCTCACCAAGGGGTCGTTCCCAGGACACAGATACGCAGTATTTT. This encodes CASSPRGRSQDTDTQYF.

The chain combines TRBV30 with TRBJ2-7, with a tentative D call TRBD1 (5 bases). Germline values: CDR1 GTSNPN, CDR2 SVGIG (reference sequence). The V end was cut by 5 bases, the J end by 3 bases, with 11 bases between. The CDR3 extends over 12 amino acids. The CDR3: CAWGQFSYEQYF. DNA for the CDR3: TGTGCCTGGGGACAATTTAGCTACGAGCAGTACTTC.

Only one count was recorded for this clone. The V call is TRBV28, the J call TRBJ2-7; D remains ambiguous. Germline-derived CDR1 and CDR2 are MDHEN and SYDVKM. Between the trimmed V and J ends, which lost 6 bases and 6 bases, there was a span of 9 bases. The CDR3 is 11 amino acids. The CDR3 spells CASSLETEQYF. In DNA form, the CDR3 reads TGTGCCAGCAGCCTAGAGACCGAGCAGTACTTC.

The rearrangement uses TRBV10-1 and TRBJ2-3; no reliable D call. V lost 6 bases and J 0 bases, leaving 7 bases between the germline ends. Germline values: CDR1 WNHNN, CDR2 SYGVQD (reference sequence). CDR3 length equals 13 residues. The CDR3 region has the DNA TGCGCCAGCAGGGTGCGGAGCACAGATACGCAGTATTTT. It specifies CASRVRSTDTQYF.

CDR3 sequence: CASSQTYEQYF. The CDR3 nucleotides are TGTGCCAGCAGCCAAACCTACGAGCAGTACTTC. V and J are TRBV5-6 and TRBJ2-7; D remains ambiguous. CDR3 size: 11 residues. V was cut by 4 bases and J by 2 bases, with 4 bases left in between. The germline gives CDR1 SGHDT, CDR2 YYEEEE.

This clone is a singleton in its sample. The chain carries TRBV7-2 and TRBJ1-1, with unresolved D. V dropped 4 bases and J dropped 2 bases, with 8 bases sitting between them. The germline V gene encodes CDR1 SGHTA and CDR2 FQGNSA. This CDR3 spans 13 amino acids. In DNA form, the CDR3 reads TGTGCCAGCAGCTACCAGATTAACACTGAAGCTTTCTTT. It translates to CASSYQINTEAFF.

This chain uses TRBV19 with TRBJ1-5; 8 bases map to TRBD1. Germline lookup yields CDR1 LNHDA and CDR2 SQIVND (reference sequence). The junction had 3 bases not matched to a gene; V was cut back by 5 bases and J by 3 bases. This CDR3 contains 14 residues. As DNA, the CDR3 is TGTGCCAGTAGTGGACAGGGAGACAATCAGCCCCAGCATTTT. Translation gives CASSGQGDNQPQHF.

The V and J genes are TRBV7-8 and TRBJ2-5; 11 positions match TRBD2. The V gene end was trimmed by 4 bases and the J gene end by 1 base; junction bases not matched to a gene: 14. The germline gives CDR1 SGHVS, CDR2 FQNEAQ. CDR3 length: 19 residues. The CDR3 DNA follows: TGTGCCAGCAGCTCGGAACTCCTACTAGCGGGGGCTAGCCAAGAGACCCAGTACTTC. Its translation: CASSSELLLAGASQETQYF.

This clone was detected once. The chain joins TRBV28 to TRBJ2-7; 8 bases agree with TRBD1. This CDR3 spans 13 amino acids. The germline V gene encodes CDR1 MDHEN and CDR2 SYDVKM. The V gene end was trimmed by 7 bases and the J gene end by 3 bases; junction bases not matched to a gene: 5. Here the CDR3 DNA reads TGTGCCAGCATGGACAGGGCGGTCTACGAGCAGTACTTC. Its protein product is CASMDRAVYEQYF. The full variable domain, rest sourced from reference TRBV28 and TRBJ2-7, is DVKVTQSSRYLVKRTGEKVFLECVQDMDHENMFWYRQDPGLGLRLIYFSYDVKMKEKGDIPEGYSVSREKKERFSLILESASTNQTSMYLCASMDRAVYEQYFGPGTRLTVT.

The chain joins TRBV7-3 to TRBJ2-1; D not resolved. Germline loops: CDR1 SGHTA, CDR2 FQGTGA. Between the trimmed V and J ends, which lost 6 bases and 8 bases, there was a span of 14 bases. This CDR3 contains 13 residues. The CDR3: CASRPAVRDEQFF. CDR3 coding DNA: TGTGCCAGCAGACCGGCGGTTCGGGATGAGCAGTTCTTC.

This clone was counted a few times. The V and J genes are TRBV6-1 and TRBJ2-3, with 7 bases lining up with TRBD2. The junction had 8 bases not matched to a gene; V was cut back by 6 bases and J by 2 bases. This CDR3 is built from 15 residues. CDR1 and CDR2 from the germline V gene are MNHNS and SASEGT. The chain's CDR3 is CASRASGNPTDTQYF. CDR3 bases: TGTGCCAGCAGGGCTAGCGGAAATCCCACAGATACGCAGTATTTT.

This clone was observed once. V and J are TRBV19 and TRBJ2-1; 8 bases match TRBD2. The CDR3 spans 15 residues. Trimming cost V 3 bases and J 3 bases; bases outside gene matches: 4. Germline CDR1 is LNHDA and CDR2 is SQIVND (reference sequence). The CDR3 DNA is TGTGCCAGTAGTATCGGGAGGGCCGTCTACAATGAGCAGTTCTTC. Protein product: CASSIGRAVYNEQFF. The full variable domain, with the rest looked up from reference TRBV19 and TRBJ2-1, is DGGITQSPKYLFRKEGQNVTLSCEQNLNHDAMYWYRQDPGQGLRLIYYSQIVNDFQKGDIAEGYSVSREKKESFPLTVTSAQKNPTAFYLCASSIGRAVYNEQFFGPGTRLTVL.

The J gene is TRBJ1-2, the V gene TRBV7-2; maybe TRBD1 (6 bases). V was cut by 1 base and J by 1 base, with 13 bases left in between. From germline, CDR1 is SGHTA and CDR2 FQGNSA. This CDR3 region has 16 residues. The CDR3 sequence: CASSLGRGGGNYGYTF. The CDR3 DNA is TGTGCCAGCAGCTTAGGCCGGGGGGGCGGTAACTATGGCTACACCTTC.

The chain carries TRBV6-5 and TRBJ2-7; 7 bases align to TRBD1. The CDR3 has 15 amino acids. Germline CDR1 reads MNHEY; CDR2 reads SVGAGI. After removal of 6 bases from V and 1 base from J, the junction contained 9 bases not matched to a gene. The CDR3 DNA follows: TGTGCCAGCAGATCACAGGGGCATCGGTCCTACGAGCAGTACTTC. It encodes CASRSQGHRSYEQYF.

In this sample, this clone turned up a few times. CDR3 DNA sequence: TGTGCCTGCCCAACAGGCTCTGGGGCCAACGTCCTGACTTTC. Translation: CACPTGSGANVLTF. The chain uses TRBV30 and TRBJ2-6; the D gene is possibly TRBD1 (5 bases). The germline CDR1 and CDR2 sequences are GTSNPN and SVGIG (reference sequence). Trimming left V 6 bases short and J 0 bases short, with 9 bases between. The CDR3 length is 14 residues. Looking up the rest from reference TRBV30 and TRBJ2-6 gives the full variable domain: SQTIHQWPATLVQPVGSPLSLECTVEGTSNPNLYWYRQAAGRGLQLLFYSVGIGQISSEVPQNLSASRPQDRQFILSSKKLLLSDSGFYLCACPTGSGANVLTFGAGSRLTVL.

This clone was seen once. The chain employs TRBV27 and TRBJ2-1, with 7 bases matching TRBD1. Germline V gives CDR1 MNHEY, CDR2 SMNVEV (reference sequence). The CDR3 has 14 residues. V lost 6 bases, J lost 1 base, and 3 bases stayed unmatched. The CDR3: CASRDRASYNEQFF. CDR3 sequence (DNA): TGTGCCAGCAGAGACAGGGCTTCCTACAATGAGCAGTTCTTC.

The chain employs TRBV5-1 and TRBJ2-3; weak D call: TRBD1 (5 bases). Germline CDR1 is SGHRS and CDR2 is YFSETQ. This CDR3 has 13 amino acids. Between the trimmed V and J ends, which lost 2 bases and 1 base, there was a span of 5 bases. This CDR3 reads CASSFRGTDTQYF. CDR3 nucleotide sequence: TGCGCCAGCAGCTTCAGGGGCACAGATACGCAGTATTTT.

The gene calls are TRBV9 and TRBJ2-7; the match to TRBD2 covers 8 bases. The CDR3 length is 12 residues. V shed 7 bases and J 13 bases; nucleotides not matched to a gene: 13. Germline CDR1 reads SGDLS; CDR2 reads YYNGEE. CDR3 DNA sequence: TGTGCCAGCTGCACACAAAGGGGACTAGTCTACTTC. Residues: CASCTQRGLVYF.

V gene TRBV6-5 combines with J gene TRBJ1-6; possibly TRBD1 for D (5 bases). The CDR3 has 16 residues. Per germline, CDR1 MNHEY and CDR2 SVGAGI. Trimming removed 0 bases from V and 8 bases from J, with 14 bases in between. CDR3 nucleotides: TGTGCCAGCAGTTACTCGACCCGCACGGGGGATTCACCCCTCCACTTT. The encoded protein is CASSYSTRTGDSPLHF.

The rearrangement links TRBV5-1 to TRBJ2-7; unclear D gene. The CDR3 has 14 amino acids. The V gene lost 1 base and the J gene lost 2 bases, with 10 bases spanning the gap. Per germline, CDR1 SGHRS and CDR2 YFSETQ. In DNA form, the CDR3 reads TGCGCCAGCAGCTTGAGCCGAGGTACCTACGAGCAGTACTTC. It encodes CASSLSRGTYEQYF.

The chain uses TRBV5-1 and TRBJ2-5, with TRBD1 matching over 10 bases. The germline V gene has CDR1 SGHRS and CDR2 YFSETQ. The CDR3 is 14 residues long. With 5 bases clipped from V and 4 bases from J, the junction kept 5 bases outside the gene matches. Here the CDR3 DNA reads TGCGCCAGCAGGCCGGGGACAGGGGTAGAGACCCAGTACTTC. This gives the protein CASRPGTGVETQYF.